A selection of T cell receptor beta chains follows, all from one sample in a study of blood T cell repertoires in COVID-19. Sequencing used immunoSEQ multiplex PCR; TCRdb keeps in-frame clones, though not all of them. The table lists under 250,000 clones, over 80% of them singletons, with approximately 30% in the top ten. Sequenced: peripheral blood. These receptors were taken from a man aged 40-55 years with acute or convalescent COVID-19. Each CDR3 is given with its conserved first and last residue. D genes are given only for firm matches. The size of a clone is reported for some rows only, either as once, few or many, or as a class for expanded clones.

size	D	V	J	DNA	CDR3
NA	TRBD2	TRBV5-4	TRBJ2-7	TGTGCCAGCAGCTTCGGACTAGCGGGAGCAAGGTACGAGCAGTACTTC	CASSFGLAGARYEQYF
few	NA	TRBV29-1	TRBJ1-3	TGCAGCGTTGCCACGATGCGCGGTCCCACGACCTACAAATATTTT	CSVATMRGPTTYKYF
NA	NA	TRBV18	TRBJ1-6	TGTGCCAGCTCACCTGGATTACCAGGACAGTCAGATAATTCACCCCTCCACTTT	CASSPGLPGQSDNSPLHF
NA	NA	TRBV27	TRBJ1-4	TGTGCCAGCAGATCAGCGGGTAATGAAAAACTGTTTTTT	CASRSAGNEKLFF
NA	TRBD2	TRBV4-2	TRBJ2-1	TGTGCCAGCAGCCAAGATTTTGCCGGGAGGGGGCAGTTCTTC	CASSQDFAGRGQFF
NA	NA	TRBV7-6	TRBJ2-7	TGTGCCAGCAGCTTAGCAGGATGGGACAACGAGCAGTACTTC	CASSLAGWDNEQYF
NA	NA	TRBV5-5	TRBJ1-5	TGTGCCAGCAGCTTGTTAGGCGGGGGTAATCAGCCCCAGCATTTT	CASSLLGGGNQPQHF
few	TRBD1	TRBV9	TRBJ2-3	TGTGCCAGCAGCGACTCGACAGGGCGGGCAGATACGCAGTATTTT	CASSDSTGRADTQYF
few	TRBD2	TRBV27	TRBJ2-7	TGTGCCAGCAGTTCTTATAGCGGGAGTTTCTCCTACGAGCAGTACTTC	CASSSYSGSFSYEQYF
NA	NA	TRBV19	TRBJ1-5	TGTGCCAGTAGTATATTGGGGGGAGCGAGCAATCAGCCCCAGCATTTT	CASSILGGASNQPQHF
once	NA	TRBV7-2	TRBJ2-3	TGTGCCAGCAGCCCCAGACTAGGAGACGGTACGCAGTATTTT	CASSPRLGDGTQYF
NA	NA	TRBV25-1	TRBJ2-2	TGTGCCAGCAGTGAAGATGGGATACAGGGCGGGGAGCTGTTTTTT	CASSEDGIQGGELFF
NA	TRBD1	TRBV4-1	TRBJ1-5	TGCGCCAGCAGCCAAACAGGGGTGGAGCAGCCCCAGCATTTT	CASSQTGVEQPQHF
NA	TRBD1	TRBV27	TRBJ2-7	TGTGCCAGCAGTTTTGGTCCGGGACAGGGGGAATACGAGCAGTACTTC	CASSFGPGQGEYEQYF
NA	NA	TRBV19	TRBJ1-5	TGTGCCAGCAAAACAGAGGGCTGGAATCAGCCCCAGCATTTT	CASKTEGWNQPQHF
NA	TRBD1	TRBV5-1	TRBJ1-2	TGCGCCAGCGGACGGGACAGCGCTAACTATGGCTACACCTTC	CASGRDSANYGYTF
few	NA	TRBV7-2	TRBJ2-2	TGTGCCAGCAGCTTAGACAGGCCGAACACCGGGGAGCTGTTTTTT	CASSLDRPNTGELFF
NA	NA	TRBV12-3/TRBV12-4	TRBJ1-2	TGTGCCAGCAGTTTTGGGAGTGGCTACACCTTC	CASSFGSGYTF
NA	NA	TRBV7-3	TRBJ1-1	TGTGCCAGCAGCCCCCGGGGGAACACTGAAGCTTTCTTT	CASSPRGNTEAFF
NA	TRBD1	TRBV2	TRBJ2-7	TGTGCCAGCAGAAGGGACAGGGGACCCGCCTACGAGCAGTACTTC	CASRRDRGPAYEQYF
NA	NA	TRBV10-3	TRBJ1-2	TGTGCCATCAGTGAGTCGTTGACCCTCGGGGGCTATGGCTACACCTTC	CAISESLTLGGYGYTF
NA	TRBD1	TRBV27	TRBJ2-1	TGTGCCAGCAGTTTATCTACTAGGGGGCCGCAGTTCTTC	CASSLSTRGPQFF
NA	NA	TRBV29-1	TRBJ1-1	TGCAGCGCCTCCTGGGCGAACACTGAAGCTTTCTTT	CSASWANTEAFF
NA	TRBD2	TRBV9	TRBJ2-2	TGTGCCAGCAGCGTGCTCGTACGGGAGGTAGCCGGGGAGCTGTTTTTT	CASSVLVREVAGELFF
NA	TRBD1	TRBV6-2/TRBV6-3	TRBJ1-5	TGTGCCAGCAGTCGAACAGGGGACAATCAGCCCCAGCATTTT	CASSRTGDNQPQHF
NA	NA	TRBV19	TRBJ1-1	TGTGCCAGCAGAACCCAGGGTATGAACACTGAAGCTTTCTTT	CASRTQGMNTEAFF